This T cell receptor (beta chain) comes out of a study of blood T cell repertoires in COVID-19. The protocol was immunoSEQ multiplex PCR, while the TCRdb copy is restricted to in-frame clones and leaves out a portion. The sample consists of around 67,000 clones, around 90% of them appearing once. The germline gives CDR1 SGDLS, CDR2 YYNGEE. This CDR3 has 13 residues. The V end lost 6 bases, the J end lost 7 bases, and 14 bases lay between the germline ends. The receptor was derived from a woman aged 80 or over with active or convalescent COVID-19. The source material was peripheral blood. The chain has TRBV9 and TRBJ1-3, with D uncertain. CDR3: CASTAGLGNTIYF. The CDR3 DNA reads TGTGCCAGCACAGCGGGCCTGGGGAACACCATATATTTT.